This TCR beta chain was recovered during a study of blood T cell repertoires in COVID-19. The overall study: From T cells, B-cell-depleted T cells, or PBMCs came the material, which was cDNA or gDNA.

Libraries were prepared by immunoSEQ multiplex PCR; TCRdb keeps only in-frame clonotypes and omits some of them. The sample holds 300,000 to 450,000 clones, 85% to 90% seen once. Researchers sorted participants into cohorts using their self-reported clinical history. From germline, CDR1 is LGHDT and CDR2 YNNKEL (reference sequence). V lost 6 bases to trimming and J lost 0 bases; unmatched junction nucleotides: 2. The CDR3 is 14 residues long. The specimen was PBMCs or T cells enriched from blood (not recorded which). The origin of this receptor is a woman younger than 30 who had recovered from COVID-19. The chain employs TRBV3-1 (or the pseudogene TRBV3-2) and TRBJ2-3, with 8 bases that match TRBD2. Here the CDR3 DNA reads TGTGCCAGCAGTCGACTAGCGAGCACAGATACGCAGTATTTT. It is translated as CASSRLASTDTQYF.